These T cell receptor beta chains were read from a single sample in a study of blood T cell repertoires in COVID-19. Only in-frame clones appear in the TCRdb table, and some are missing; sequencing was by immunoSEQ multiplex PCR. This sample has 350,000 to 400,000 clones, with roughly 92% found just once. Sequencing input: PBMCs or T cells enriched from blood (not recorded which). The receptors originated from a woman in her thirties or forties who had been exposed to COVID-19. CDR3s include the opening cysteine and the closing phenylalanine or tryptophan. D genes are given only for firm matches. The size of a clone is reported for some rows only, either as once, few or many, or as a class for expanded clones.

len	abundance	v_gene	j_gene	d_gene	CDR3nt	CDR3aa
14	.	TRBV5-1	TRBJ1-2	.	TGCGCCAGCAGCCGAGGACAGATAGACTATGGCTACACCTTC	CASSRGQIDYGYTF
13	.	TRBV5-5	TRBJ1-2	TRBD1	TGTGCCAGCAGCTTGACAGGGGACTATGGCTACACCTTC	CASSLTGDYGYTF
16	once	TRBV27	TRBJ2-7	.	TGTGCCAGCAGCCCACAACCGGGTCCTTACAGGTACGAGCAGTACTTC	CASSPQPGPYRYEQYF
16	.	TRBV5-5	TRBJ2-7	.	TGTGCCAGCAGCTTGGAGGAGGGAATGGGATTCTACGAGCAGTACTTC	CASSLEEGMGFYEQYF
16	.	TRBV3-1/TRBV3-2	TRBJ2-7	.	TGTGCCAGCAGCCAAATGTCTAGGAGGGGTAGAAACGAGCAGTACTTC	CASSQMSRRGRNEQYF
16	.	TRBV6-6	TRBJ1-4	.	TGTGCCAGCAGTCCACGTTCAGTGGGACTCGGTGAAAAACTGTTTTTT	CASSPRSVGLGEKLFF
11	.	TRBV27	TRBJ2-5	.	TGTGCCAGCAGCCTAGGAGAGACCCAGTACTTC	CASSLGETQYF
13	.	TRBV7-2	TRBJ1-5	.	TGTGCCAGCAGCTTAGCGCGAGCTCAGCCCCAGCATTTT	CASSLARAQPQHF
12	.	TRBV24-1	TRBJ1-1	.	TGTGCCACCAGTGAGGCGGGAGCGAAAGCTTTCTTT	CATSEAGAKAFF
13	once	TRBV30	TRBJ1-6	.	TGTGCCTGGGGTCATCGCGTTAATTCACCCCTCCACTTT	CAWGHRVNSPLHF
15	.	TRBV9	TRBJ2-5	TRBD1	TGTGCCAGCAGCATGGCCGAGACAGGGCAAGAGACCCAGTACTTC	CASSMAETGQETQYF
12	.	TRBV15	TRBJ2-7	.	TGTGCCACCAGCAGGGAGGGCATCGAGCAGTACTTC	CATSREGIEQYF
15	.	TRBV27	TRBJ2-7	TRBD1	TGTGCCAGCAGTTTATCGGCAGGGGGCACCTACGAGCAGTACTTC	CASSLSAGGTYEQYF
15	.	TRBV2	TRBJ2-2	TRBD1	TGTGCCAGCAGCGGACAGGGTCTGAACACCGGGGAGCTGTTTTTT	CASSGQGLNTGELFF
19	.	TRBV9	TRBJ1-2	TRBD1	TGTGCCAGCAGCGTAGGGAGACGAACGACAGGGTGGCTGGACTATGGCTACACCTTC	CASSVGRRTTGWLDYGYTF
20	.	TRBV21-1	TRBJ1-3	.	TGTGCCAGCAGCCCTCAACGGGGGGGTCGCGGGAGAAGCAAAGGAAACACCATATATTTT	CASSPQRGGRGRSKGNTIYF
18	.	TRBV7-2	TRBJ1-3	TRBD1	TGTGCCAGCAGCTTAAGGACAGGGGACCTTAGCTCTGGAAACACCATATATTTT	CASSLRTGDLSSGNTIYF
15	.	TRBV19	TRBJ2-1	TRBD2	TGTGCCAGTCGCCTAGCGGGAGGGTCCTACAATGAGCAGTTCTTC	CASRLAGGSYNEQFF
15	.	TRBV7-3	TRBJ2-3	TRBD2	TGTGCCAGCAGCCCCAGCGGGGGGGCGCCAGATACGCAGTATTTT	CASSPSGGAPDTQYF
17	.	TRBV6-1	TRBJ1-2	TRBD1	TGTGCCAGCAGTGCGACTCTAACCCAGGGGGGCAACTATGGCTACACCTTC	CASSATLTQGGNYGYTF